A single sample is the source of the 2 T cell receptor beta chains below, sequenced in a study of shared T cell receptors in the human thymus. Sequenced by immunoSEQ multiplex PCR; TCRdb stores in-frame clones only, minus some. The sample carries about 380,000 clones, around 95% recorded once. Material: thymocytes. The receptors derive from a human donor.

The chain uses TRBV7-2 and TRBJ2-1; D remains unclear. This CDR3 has 14 amino acids. Germline CDR1 is SGHTA and CDR2 is FQGNSA. V lost 0 bases, J lost 14 bases, and 17 bases lay in between. The CDR3 DNA reads TGTGCCAGCAGCTTAGCCGTGGCTAGACTCCAAAAGTTCTTC. Its protein product is CASSLAVARLQKFF.

This clone was observed a handful of times. The V gene is TRBV28, the J gene TRBJ1-2; TRBD1 might be the D (6 bases). The CDR3 loop spans 13 amino acids. V gave up 6 bases and J gave up 6 bases, with 14 bases separating them. Germline assignment: CDR1 MDHEN and CDR2 SYDVKM. The CDR3 coding sequence is TGTGCCAGCAGGACAGGTTGGGGAGATGGCTACACCTTC. Protein sequence: CASRTGWGDGYTF.